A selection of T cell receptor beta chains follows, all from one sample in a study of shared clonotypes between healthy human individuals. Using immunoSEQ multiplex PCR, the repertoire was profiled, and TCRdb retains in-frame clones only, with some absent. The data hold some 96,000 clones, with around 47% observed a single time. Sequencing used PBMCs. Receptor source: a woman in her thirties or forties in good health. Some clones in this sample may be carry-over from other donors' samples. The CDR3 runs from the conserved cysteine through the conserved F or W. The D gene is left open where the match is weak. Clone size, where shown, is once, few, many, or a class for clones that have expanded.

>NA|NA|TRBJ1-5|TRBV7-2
CASSLVGGGLTSNQPQHF
TGTGCCAGCAGCTTGGTAGGAGGGGGACTTACGAGCAATCAGCCCCAGCATTTT
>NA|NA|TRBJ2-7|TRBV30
CAWSTDTGPYEQYF
TGTGCCTGGAGTACCGACACGGGACCCTACGAGCAGTACTTC
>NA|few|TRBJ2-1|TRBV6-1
CASSEVSGERDEQFF
TGTGCCAGCAGTGAAGTGTCCGGGGAGCGGGATGAGCAGTTCTTC
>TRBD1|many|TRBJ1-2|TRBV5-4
CASSRTGAVQPYYGYTF
TGTGCCAGCAGCCGGACAGGGGCCGTGCAACCTTACTATGGCTACACCTTC
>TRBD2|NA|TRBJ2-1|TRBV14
CASSPRLASNEQFF
TGTGCCAGCAGCCCTCGACTAGCATCCAATGAGCAGTTCTTC
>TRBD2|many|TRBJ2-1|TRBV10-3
CAISGTSNEQFF
TGTGCCATCAGTGGGACTAGCAATGAGCAGTTCTTC
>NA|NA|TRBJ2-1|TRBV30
CAWSIRGNEQFF
TGTGCCTGGAGTATCAGGGGTAATGAGCAGTTCTTC
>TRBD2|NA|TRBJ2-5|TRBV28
CASSFLAGSGRETQYF
TGTGCCAGCAGTTTCCTAGCGGGATCCGGTCGAGAGACCCAGTACTTC
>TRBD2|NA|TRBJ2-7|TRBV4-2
CASSQGLAGVYEQYF
TGTGCCAGCAGCCAAGGGCTAGCGGGAGTATACGAGCAGTACTTC
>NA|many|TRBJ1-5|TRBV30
CAWSGPYSNQPQHF
TGTGCCTGGAGTGGGCCTTATAGCAATCAGCCCCAGCATTTT
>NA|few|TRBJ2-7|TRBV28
CASSSGQRNYEQYF
TGTGCCAGCAGTTCCGGACAGAGAAACTACGAGCAGTACTTC
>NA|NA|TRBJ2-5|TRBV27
CASSIGETQYF
TGTGCCAGCAGCATCGGGGAGACCCAGTACTTC
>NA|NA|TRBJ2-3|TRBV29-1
CSVPTSLATQYF
TGCAGCGTGCCTACTAGTTTGGCTACGCAGTATTTT
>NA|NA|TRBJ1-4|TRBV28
CASSLFGRKSNEKLFF
TGTGCCAGCAGTTTATTCGGCAGGAAGAGTAATGAAAAACTGTTTTTT
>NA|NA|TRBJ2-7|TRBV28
CASSPRSRGAYEQYF
TGTGCCAGCAGTCCCCGGTCGCGGGGTGCCTACGAGCAGTACTTC
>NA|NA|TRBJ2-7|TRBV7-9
CASSFGVAPYEQYF
TGTGCCAGCAGCTTTGGAGTAGCGCCATACGAGCAGTACTTC
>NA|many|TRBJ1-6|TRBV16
CASSQSNSPLHF
TGTGCCAGCAGCCAATCCAACTCACCCCTCCACTTT
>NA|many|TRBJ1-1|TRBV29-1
CSVKMKGQTFF
TGCAGCGTTAAGATGAAGGGCCAGACTTTCTTT
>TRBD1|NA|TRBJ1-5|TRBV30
CAWSKDRRNQPQHF
TGTGCCTGGAGTAAGGACAGGAGGAATCAGCCCCAGCATTTT
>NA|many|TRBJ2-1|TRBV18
CASSPLPYEQFF
TGTGCCAGCTCACCACTACCGTATGAGCAGTTCTTC
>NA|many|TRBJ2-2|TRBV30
CAWSTSRVSAGELFF
TGTGCCTGGAGTACCTCACGCGTTAGCGCCGGGGAGCTGTTTTTT
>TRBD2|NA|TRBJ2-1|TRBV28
CASSDGTSGFNEQFF
TGTGCCAGCAGTGACGGGACTAGCGGTTTTAATGAGCAGTTCTTC
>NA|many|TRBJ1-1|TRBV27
CASSLRGSTEAFF
TGTGCCAGCAGTTTAAGGGGGAGCACTGAAGCTTTCTTT
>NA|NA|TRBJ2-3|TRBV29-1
CSVESGSTDTQYF
TGCAGCGTTGAAAGCGGGAGCACAGATACGCAGTATTTT
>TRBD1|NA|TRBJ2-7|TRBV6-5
CASSRTGNYEQYF
TGTGCCAGCAGTAGGACAGGGAACTACGAGCAGTACTTC
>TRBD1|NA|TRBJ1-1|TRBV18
CASSPLTGVTEAFF
TGTGCCAGCTCACCACTTACAGGGGTTACTGAAGCTTTCTTT
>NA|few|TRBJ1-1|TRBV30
CAWRVAGRNTEAFF
TGTGCCTGGAGGGTGGCGGGGAGGAACACTGAAGCTTTCTTT
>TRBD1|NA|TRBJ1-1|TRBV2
CASSDADRGTPGAFF
TGTGCCAGCAGTGACGCAGACAGGGGTACCCCTGGAGCTTTCTTT
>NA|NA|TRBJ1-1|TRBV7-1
CASSSAGSTEAFF
TGTGCCAGCAGCTCAGCAGGGTCCACTGAAGCTTTCTTT
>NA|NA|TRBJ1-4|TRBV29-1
CSVERGEKLFF
TGCAGCGTTGAACGGGGGGAAAAACTGTTTTTT
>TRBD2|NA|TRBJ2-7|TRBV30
CAWNPGLAGDEQYF
TGTGCCTGGAACCCGGGACTAGCGGGAGACGAGCAGTACTTC
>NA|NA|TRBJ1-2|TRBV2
CASSGGQDYGYTF
TGTGCCAGCAGTGGGGGGCAGGATTATGGCTACACCTTC
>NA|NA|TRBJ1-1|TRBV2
CASRGVGLDTEAFF
TGTGCCAGCAGGGGGGTAGGGTTAGACACTGAAGCTTTCTTT
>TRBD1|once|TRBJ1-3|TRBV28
CASSLTGGYSGNTIYF
TGTGCCAGCAGTTTAACAGGGGGATACTCTGGAAACACCATATATTTT
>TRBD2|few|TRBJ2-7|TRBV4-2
CASSQDQLAGGFYEQYF
TGTGCCAGCAGCCAAGATCAACTAGCGGGAGGGTTCTACGAGCAGTACTTC
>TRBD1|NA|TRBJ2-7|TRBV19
CASSIKSDRGEQYF
TGTGCCAGTAGTATAAAGTCGGACAGGGGCGAGCAGTACTTC
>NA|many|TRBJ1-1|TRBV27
CASSPENTEAFF
TGTGCCAGCAGTCCTGAGAACACTGAAGCTTTCTTT
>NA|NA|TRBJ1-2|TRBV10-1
CASSESRAETNYGYTF
TGCGCCAGCAGTGAGTCGCGGGCAGAAACTAACTATGGCTACACCTTC
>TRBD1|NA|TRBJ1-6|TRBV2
CASTGRDRGVNSPLHF
TGTGCCAGCACCGGACGAGACAGGGGTGTTAATTCACCCCTCCACTTT
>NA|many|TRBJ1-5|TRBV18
CASSPDAGGRQPQHF
TGTGCCAGCTCACCAGATGCTGGGGGCCGTCAGCCCCAGCATTTT
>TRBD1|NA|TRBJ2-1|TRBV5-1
CASSLTGTGGPYNEQFF
TGCGCCAGCAGCTTGACCGGGACAGGGGGCCCCTACAATGAGCAGTTCTTC
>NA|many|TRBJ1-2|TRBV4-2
CASSQETGGAGNYGYTF
TGTGCCAGCAGCCAAGAAACTGGGGGCGCGGGGAACTATGGCTACACCTTC
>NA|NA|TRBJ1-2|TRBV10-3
CAISETGSGYGYTF
TGTGCCATCAGTGAGACAGGGTCCGGCTATGGCTACACCTTC
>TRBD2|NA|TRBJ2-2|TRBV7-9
CASSSRTSGDGVGELFF
TGTGCCAGCAGCTCAAGGACTAGCGGAGACGGGGTAGGGGAGCTGTTTTTT
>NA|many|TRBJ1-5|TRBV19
CASSIRGERQPQHF
TGTGCCAGTAGTATAAGGGGGGAGCGTCAGCCCCAGCATTTT
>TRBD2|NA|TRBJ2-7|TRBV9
CASSVRSGSSYEQYF
TGTGCCAGCAGCGTACGAAGCGGGAGTTCCTACGAGCAGTACTTC
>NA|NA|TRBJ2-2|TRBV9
CASSVSTGELFF
TGTGCCAGCAGCGTCTCCACCGGGGAGCTGTTTTTT
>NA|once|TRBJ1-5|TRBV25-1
CASSEVGREGQPQHF
TGTGCCAGCAGTGAGGTTGGCAGGGAGGGACAGCCCCAGCATTTT
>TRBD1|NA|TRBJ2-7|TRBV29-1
CSFQGVGYEQYF
TGCAGCTTCCAGGGGGTTGGTTACGAGCAGTACTTC
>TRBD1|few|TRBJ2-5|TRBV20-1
CSVYRGETQYF
TGCAGTGTCTACAGGGGAGAGACCCAGTACTTC
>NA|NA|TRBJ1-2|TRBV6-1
CASLAANYGYTF
TGTGCCAGCCTGGCCGCTAACTATGGCTACACCTTC
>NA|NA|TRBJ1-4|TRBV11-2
CASSLQWTAANEKLFF
TGTGCCAGCAGCCTACAATGGACAGCGGCTAATGAAAAACTGTTTTTT
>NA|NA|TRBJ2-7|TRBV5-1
CASSQLVGYEQYF
TGCGCCAGCAGCCAACTAGTGGGGTACGAGCAGTACTTC